This entry describes one T cell receptor (beta chain). The antigen is unknown. Primers for the PCR totalled 60 Vbeta and 13 Jbeta. This table comes from immunoSEQ multiplex PCR, and its TCRdb copy is limited to in-frame clones, with some not included. Of roughly 200,000 clones in the sample, 70% to 85% are singletons; the top ten hold roughly 3.6%. This entry is derived from a study of cytomegalovirus exposure and HLA in healthy donors. Study-level background: Genotyping of some 400 donors showed that around 86% belonged to the Caucasian-associated ancestry cluster. Study findings and constraints: Cytomegalovirus status was reportedly diagnosed by the classifier with high specificity and sensitivity. A later analysis revealed that TCR association rates differed between HLA loci, peaking at DRB1 and bottoming out at HLA-C. Specificity for CMV antigens was confirmed in vitro for a few of the CMV-associated chains.

V gave up 4 bases and J gave up 1 base, with 17 bases separating them. Germline lookup yields CDR1 SGDLS and CDR2 YYNGEE. CDR3 length equals 16 residues. V is TRBV9 and J is TRBJ2-5; D perhaps matches TRBD2 (6 bases). Input material: PBMCs. This TCR derives from an older woman in good health and CMV-seropositive. CDR3 sequence: CASSTRAGEVQETQYF. The CDR3 DNA sequence: TGTGCCAGCAGCACCCGGGCCGGGGAGGTCCAAGAGACCCAGTACTTC.